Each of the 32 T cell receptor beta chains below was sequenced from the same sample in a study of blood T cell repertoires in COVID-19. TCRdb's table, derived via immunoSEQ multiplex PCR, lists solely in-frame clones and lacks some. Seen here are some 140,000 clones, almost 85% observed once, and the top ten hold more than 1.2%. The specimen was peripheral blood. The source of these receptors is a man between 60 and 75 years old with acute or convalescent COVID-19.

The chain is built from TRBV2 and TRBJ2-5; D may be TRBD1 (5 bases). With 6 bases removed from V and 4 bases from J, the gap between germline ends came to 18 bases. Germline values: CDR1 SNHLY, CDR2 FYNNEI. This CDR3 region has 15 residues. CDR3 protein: CASSPPVGLGETQYF. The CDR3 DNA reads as TGTGCCAGCAGCCCCCCTGTGGGGCTGGGAGAGACCCAGTACTTC.

In nucleotides, the CDR3 is TGTGCCAGCAGCACCACTAGCTTTATTCAGTTCTTC. As protein: CASSTTSFIQFF. The chain couples TRBV7-2 to TRBJ2-1; maybe TRBD2 (6 bases). The CDR3 has 12 residues. Trimming shortened V by 5 bases and J by 13 bases, and 15 bases separated the two germline ends. CDR1 is SGHTA and CDR2 is FQGNSA in the germline V gene.

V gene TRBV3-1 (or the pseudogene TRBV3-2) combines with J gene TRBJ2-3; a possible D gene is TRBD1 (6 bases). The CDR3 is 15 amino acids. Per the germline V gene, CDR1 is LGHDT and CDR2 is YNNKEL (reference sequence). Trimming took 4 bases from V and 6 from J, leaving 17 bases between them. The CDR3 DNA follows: TGTGCCAGCAGCCCTAATACAGGGTATCAGGATACGCAGTATTTT. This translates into CASSPNTGYQDTQYF.

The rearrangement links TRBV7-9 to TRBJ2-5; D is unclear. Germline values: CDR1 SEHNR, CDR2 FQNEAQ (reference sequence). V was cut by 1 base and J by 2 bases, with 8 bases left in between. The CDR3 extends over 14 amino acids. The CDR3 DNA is TGTGCCAGCAGCTTAGGGTCAGGTCAAGAGACCCAGTACTTC. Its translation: CASSLGSGQETQYF.

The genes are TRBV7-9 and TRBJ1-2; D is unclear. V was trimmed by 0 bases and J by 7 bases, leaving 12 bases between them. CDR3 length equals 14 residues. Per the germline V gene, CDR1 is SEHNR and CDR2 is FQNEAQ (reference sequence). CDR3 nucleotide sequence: TGTGCCAGCAGCTTAGCCACTCCGGGTAGTGGCTACACCTTC. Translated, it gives CASSLATPGSGYTF.

The CDR3 region has the DNA TGTGCCAGCAGCGAGGGACTTCGCCCTAACACCGGGGAGCTGTTTTTT. It translates to CASSEGLRPNTGELFF. J is TRBJ2-2 and V is TRBV11-2, with a weak D call TRBD2 (6 bases). V dropped 5 bases and J dropped 2 bases, with 15 bases sitting between them. CDR3 size: 16 residues. The germline gives CDR1 SGHAT, CDR2 FQNNGV.

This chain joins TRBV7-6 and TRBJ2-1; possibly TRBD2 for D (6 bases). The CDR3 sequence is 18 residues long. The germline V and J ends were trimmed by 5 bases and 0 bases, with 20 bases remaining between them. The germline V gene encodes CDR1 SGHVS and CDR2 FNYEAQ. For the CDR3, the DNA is TGTGCCAGCAGCGTGGCTTCGGGACTCACTAGCTCCTACAATGAGCAGTTCTTC. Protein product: CASSVASGLTSSYNEQFF.

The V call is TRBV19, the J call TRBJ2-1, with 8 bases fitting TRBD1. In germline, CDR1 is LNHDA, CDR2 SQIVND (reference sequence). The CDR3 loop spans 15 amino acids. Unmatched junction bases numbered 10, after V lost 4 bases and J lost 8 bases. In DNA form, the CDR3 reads TGTGCCAGTAGTACTCTCGGACAGGGCGTCTATGAGCAGTTCTTC. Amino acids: CASSTLGQGVYEQFF.

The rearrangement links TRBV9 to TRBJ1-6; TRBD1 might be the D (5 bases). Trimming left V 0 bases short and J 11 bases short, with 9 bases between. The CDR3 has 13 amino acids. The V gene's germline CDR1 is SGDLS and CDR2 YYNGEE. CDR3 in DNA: TGTGCCAGCAGCGTAGAACAGGTTGCACCCCTCCACTTT. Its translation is CASSVEQVAPLHF.

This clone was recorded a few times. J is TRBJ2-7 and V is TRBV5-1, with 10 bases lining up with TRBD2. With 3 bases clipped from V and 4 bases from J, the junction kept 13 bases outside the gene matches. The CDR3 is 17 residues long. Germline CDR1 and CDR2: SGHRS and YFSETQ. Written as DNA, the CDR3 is TGCGCCAGCAGCTGGCCTCTAGCGGGGGAGGCCCTTTACGAGCAGTACTTC. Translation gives CASSWPLAGEALYEQYF.

The DNA of the CDR3 is TGTGCCAGCAGCCAAGCGGGACAGTACCAAGAGACCCAGTACTTC. Protein product: CASSQAGQYQETQYF. This sequence joins TRBV4-2 and TRBJ2-5, with TRBD1 matching 7 bases. The CDR3 totals 15 residues. V lost 1 base, J lost 0 bases, and 2 bases stayed unmatched. From germline, CDR1 is LGHNA and CDR2 YNFKEQ.

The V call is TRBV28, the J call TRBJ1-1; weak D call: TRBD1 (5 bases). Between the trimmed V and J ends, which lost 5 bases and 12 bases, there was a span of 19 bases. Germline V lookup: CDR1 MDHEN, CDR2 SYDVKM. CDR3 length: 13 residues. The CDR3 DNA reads TGTGCCAGCAGTGGTGACAGATTTAGGGGAACTTTCTTT. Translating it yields CASSGDRFRGTFF. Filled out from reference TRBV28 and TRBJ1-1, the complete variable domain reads DVKVTQSSRYLVKRTGEKVFLECVQDMDHENMFWYRQDPGLGLRLIYFSYDVKMKEKGDIPEGYSVSREKKERFSLILESASTNQTSMYLCASSGDRFRGTFFGQGTRLTVV.

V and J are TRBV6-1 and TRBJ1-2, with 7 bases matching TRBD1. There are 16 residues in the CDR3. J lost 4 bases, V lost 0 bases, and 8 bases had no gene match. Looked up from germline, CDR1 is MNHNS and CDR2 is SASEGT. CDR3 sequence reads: CASSEAGGQSFYGYTF. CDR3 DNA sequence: TGTGCCAGCAGTGAAGCTGGGGGACAGTCGTTCTATGGCTACACCTTC.

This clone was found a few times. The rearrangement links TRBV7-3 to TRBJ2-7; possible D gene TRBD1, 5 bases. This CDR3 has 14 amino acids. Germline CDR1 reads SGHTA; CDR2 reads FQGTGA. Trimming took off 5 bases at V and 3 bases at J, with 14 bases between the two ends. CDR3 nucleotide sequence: TGTGCCAGCAGCCCGACAGTTTCACTCTACGAGCAGTACTTC. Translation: CASSPTVSLYEQYF.

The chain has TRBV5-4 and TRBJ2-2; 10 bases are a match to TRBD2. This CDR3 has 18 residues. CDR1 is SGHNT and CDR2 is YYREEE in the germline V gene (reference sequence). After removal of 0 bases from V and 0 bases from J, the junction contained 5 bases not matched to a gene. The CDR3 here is CASSLGASGGTNTGELFF. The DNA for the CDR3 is TGTGCCAGCAGCTTGGGAGCTAGCGGGGGAACGAACACCGGGGAGCTGTTTTTT.

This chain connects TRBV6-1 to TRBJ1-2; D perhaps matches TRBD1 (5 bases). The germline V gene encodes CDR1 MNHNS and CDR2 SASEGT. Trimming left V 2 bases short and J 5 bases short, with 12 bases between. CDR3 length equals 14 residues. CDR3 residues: CASSERPGWYGYTF. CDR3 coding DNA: TGTGCCAGCAGTGAAAGGCCAGGGTGGTATGGCTACACCTTC.

The CDR3 loop reads CASSQDGILADGVFNTGELFF. CDR3 in DNA: TGCGCCAGCAGCCAAGATGGAATACTAGCAGACGGGGTTTTCAACACCGGGGAGCTGTTTTTT. The V call is TRBV4-1, the J call TRBJ2-2, with a tentative D call TRBD2 (6 bases). The CDR3 loop spans 21 amino acids. V lost 0 bases and J lost 2, with 25 bases in between. Germline loops: CDR1 MGHRA, CDR2 YSYEKL.

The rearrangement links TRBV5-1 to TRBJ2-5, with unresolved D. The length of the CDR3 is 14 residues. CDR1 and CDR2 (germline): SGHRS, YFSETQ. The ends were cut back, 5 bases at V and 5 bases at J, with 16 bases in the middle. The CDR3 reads CASSQDVFAETQYF. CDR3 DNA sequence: TGCGCCAGCAGTCAGGATGTGTTCGCGGAGACCCAGTACTTC.

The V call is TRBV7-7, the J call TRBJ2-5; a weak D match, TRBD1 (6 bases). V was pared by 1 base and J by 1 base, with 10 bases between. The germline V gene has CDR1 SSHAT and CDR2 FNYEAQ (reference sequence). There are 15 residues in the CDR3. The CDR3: CASSLGQGTQETQYF. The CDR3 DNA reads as TGTGCCAGCAGCTTAGGGCAGGGGACCCAAGAGACCCAGTACTTC. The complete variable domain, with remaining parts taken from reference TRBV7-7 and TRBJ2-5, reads GAGVSQSPRYKVTKRGQDVTLRCDPISSHATLYWYQQALGQGPEFLTYFNYEAQPDKSGLPSDRFSAERPEGSISTLTIQRTEQRDSAMYRCASSLGQGTQETQYFGPGTRLLVL.

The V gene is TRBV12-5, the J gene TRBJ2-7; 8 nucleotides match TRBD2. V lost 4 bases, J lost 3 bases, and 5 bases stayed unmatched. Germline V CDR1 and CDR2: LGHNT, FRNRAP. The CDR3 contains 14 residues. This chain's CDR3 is CASGSRAGDYEQYF. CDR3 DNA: TGTGCTAGTGGTTCCAGAGCGGGGGACTACGAGCAGTACTTC. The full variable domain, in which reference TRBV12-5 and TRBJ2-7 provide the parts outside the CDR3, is DARVTQTPRHKVTEMGQEVTMRCQPILGHNTVFWYRQTMMQGLELLAYFRNRAPLDDSGMPKDRFSAEMPDATLATLKIQPSEPRDSAVYFCASGSRAGDYEQYFGPGTRLTVT.

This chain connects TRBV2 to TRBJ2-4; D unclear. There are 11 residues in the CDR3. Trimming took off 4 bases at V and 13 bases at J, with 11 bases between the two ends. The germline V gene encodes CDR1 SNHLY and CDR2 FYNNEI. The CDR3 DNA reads TGTGCCAGCAGTGGAGACAAGAGCCAGTACTTC. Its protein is CASSGDKSQYF.

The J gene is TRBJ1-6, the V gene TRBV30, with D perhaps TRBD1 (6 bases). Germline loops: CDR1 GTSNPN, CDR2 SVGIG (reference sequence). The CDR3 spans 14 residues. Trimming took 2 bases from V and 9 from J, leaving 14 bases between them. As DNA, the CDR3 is TGTGCCTGGAGTTCTTGGACAGAAGTTTCACCCCTCCACTTT. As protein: CAWSSWTEVSPLHF. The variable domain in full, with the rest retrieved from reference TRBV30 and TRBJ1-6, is SQTIHQWPATLVQPVGSPLSLECTVEGTSNPNLYWYRQAAGRGLQLLFYSVGIGQISSEVPQNLSASRPQDRQFILSSKKLLLSDSGFYLCAWSSWTEVSPLHFGNGTRLTVT.

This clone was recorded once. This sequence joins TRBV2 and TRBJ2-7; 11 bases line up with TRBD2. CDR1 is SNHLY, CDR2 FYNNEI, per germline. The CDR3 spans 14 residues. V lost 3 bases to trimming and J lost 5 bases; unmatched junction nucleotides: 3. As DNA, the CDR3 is TGTGCCAGCAGTGAGCTAGCGGGGGGACACGAGCAGTACTTC. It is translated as CASSELAGGHEQYF.

The CDR3 sequence is CASSYSWGPNTGELFF. CDR3 DNA: TGTGCCAGCAGTTACTCGTGGGGGCCGAACACCGGGGAGCTGTTTTTT. The chain links TRBV6-7 to TRBJ2-2; a possible D gene is TRBD1 (6 bases). TRBV6-7 is reported as an ORF; its role is uncertain. This CDR3 has 16 amino acids. The V end was cut by 0 bases, the J end by 0 bases, with 8 bases between.

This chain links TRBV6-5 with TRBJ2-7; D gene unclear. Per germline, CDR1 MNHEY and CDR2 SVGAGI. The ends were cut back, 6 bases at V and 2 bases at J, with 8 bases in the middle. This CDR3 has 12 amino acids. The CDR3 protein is CASSEITYEQYF. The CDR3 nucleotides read TGTGCCAGCAGCGAGATTACCTACGAGCAGTACTTC.

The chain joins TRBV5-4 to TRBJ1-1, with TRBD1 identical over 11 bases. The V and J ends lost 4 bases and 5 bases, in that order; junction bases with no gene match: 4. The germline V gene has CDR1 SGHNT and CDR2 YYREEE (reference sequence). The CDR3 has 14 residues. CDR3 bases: TGTGCCAGCAGCATGGGACAGGGGGAAACTGAAGCTTTCTTT. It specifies CASSMGQGETEAFF.

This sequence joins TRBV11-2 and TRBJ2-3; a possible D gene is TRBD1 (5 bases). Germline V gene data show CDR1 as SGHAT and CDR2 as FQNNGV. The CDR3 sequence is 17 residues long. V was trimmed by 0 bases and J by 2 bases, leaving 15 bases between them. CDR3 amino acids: CASSLESTRTYTDTQYF. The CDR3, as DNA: TGTGCCAGCAGCTTAGAAAGTACCCGGACATACACAGATACGCAGTATTTT. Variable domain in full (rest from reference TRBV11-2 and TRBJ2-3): EAGVAQSPRYKIIEKRQSVAFWCNPISGHATLYWYQQILGQGPKLLIQFQNNGVVDDSQLPKDRFSAERLKGVDSTLKIQPAKLEDSAVYLCASSLESTRTYTDTQYFGPGTRLTVL.

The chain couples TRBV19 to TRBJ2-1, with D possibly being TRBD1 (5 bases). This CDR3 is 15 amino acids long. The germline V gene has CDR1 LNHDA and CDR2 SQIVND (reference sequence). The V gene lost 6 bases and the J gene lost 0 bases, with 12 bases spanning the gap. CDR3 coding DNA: TGTGCCAGTAGAAAAGGGGAAAGCTCCTACAATGAGCAGTTCTTC. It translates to CASRKGESSYNEQFF.

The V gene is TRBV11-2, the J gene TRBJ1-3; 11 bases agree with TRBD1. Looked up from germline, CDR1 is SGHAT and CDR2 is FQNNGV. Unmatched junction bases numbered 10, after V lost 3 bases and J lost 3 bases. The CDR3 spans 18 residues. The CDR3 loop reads CASSFTPTGQGGGNTIYF. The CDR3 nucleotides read TGTGCCAGCAGCTTCACCCCGACGGGACAGGGGGGTGGAAACACCATATATTTT.

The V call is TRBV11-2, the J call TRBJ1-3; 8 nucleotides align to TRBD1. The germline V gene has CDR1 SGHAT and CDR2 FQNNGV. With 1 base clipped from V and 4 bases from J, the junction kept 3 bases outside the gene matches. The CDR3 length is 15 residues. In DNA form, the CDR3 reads TGTGCCAGCAGCTTAGTCAGGGGGCAAGGAAACACCATATATTTT. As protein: CASSLVRGQGNTIYF.

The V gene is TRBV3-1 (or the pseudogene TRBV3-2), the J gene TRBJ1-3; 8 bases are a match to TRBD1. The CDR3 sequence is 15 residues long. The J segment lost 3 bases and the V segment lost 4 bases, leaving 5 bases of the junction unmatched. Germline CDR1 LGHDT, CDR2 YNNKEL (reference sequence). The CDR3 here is CASSPEGTGGNTIYF. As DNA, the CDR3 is TGTGCCAGCAGCCCGGAAGGGACAGGTGGAAACACCATATATTTT.

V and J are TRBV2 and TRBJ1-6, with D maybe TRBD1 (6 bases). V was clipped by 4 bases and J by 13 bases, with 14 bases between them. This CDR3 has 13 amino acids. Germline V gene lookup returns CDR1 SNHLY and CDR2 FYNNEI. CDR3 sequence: CASSGGPLEPLHF. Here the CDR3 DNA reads TGTGCCAGCAGTGGGGGGCCTCTGGAGCCCCTCCACTTT.